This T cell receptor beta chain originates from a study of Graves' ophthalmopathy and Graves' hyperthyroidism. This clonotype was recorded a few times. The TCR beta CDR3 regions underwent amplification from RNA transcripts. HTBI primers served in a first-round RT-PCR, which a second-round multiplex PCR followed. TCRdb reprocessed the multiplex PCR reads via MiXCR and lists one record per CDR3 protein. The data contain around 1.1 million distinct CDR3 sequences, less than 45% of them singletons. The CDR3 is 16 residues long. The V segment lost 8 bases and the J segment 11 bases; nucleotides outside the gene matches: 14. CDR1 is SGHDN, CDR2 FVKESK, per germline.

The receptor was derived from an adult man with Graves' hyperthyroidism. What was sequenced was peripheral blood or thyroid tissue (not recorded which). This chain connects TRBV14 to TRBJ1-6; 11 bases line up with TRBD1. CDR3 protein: CASSPPRPGQGAPLHF. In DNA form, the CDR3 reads TGTGCCAGCTCACCACCACGACCGGGACAGGGGGCACCCCTCCACTTT. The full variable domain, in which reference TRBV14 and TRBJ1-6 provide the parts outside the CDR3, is EAGVTQFPSHSVIEKGQTVTLRCDPISGHDNLYWYRRVMGKEIKFLLHFVKESKQDESGMPNNRFLAERTGGTYSTLKVQPAELEDSGVYFCASSPPRPGQGAPLHFGNGTRLTVT.